The clone carrying this T cell receptor beta chain appeared once. The antigen is unknown. The assay was immunoSEQ multiplex PCR, and TCRdb's table has in-frame clones only and misses some. Among tens of thousands of clones listed, roughly four fifths were seen once. This sample is part of a study of PD-L1 blockade in urothelial cancer. Whole-study context: The year 2014 saw patients start atezolizumab, 1,200 mg intravenously every 3 weeks. At 6 weeks and at 3 weeks (second dose) after treatment start, blood was analyzed. General study points: Pretreatment TCR clonality in blood under the median foretold superior survival.

There are 13 residues in the CDR3. Trimming left V 3 bases short and J 7 bases short, with 10 bases between. The germline V gene encodes CDR1 MNHNS and CDR2 SASEGT. Time point denoted: pretreatment peripheral blood. The sequence came from a man between 70 and 80 years old with urothelial cancer. The material sequenced was PBMCs, taken around atezolizumab (anti-PD-L1) treatment. This chain connects TRBV6-1 to TRBJ1-5; maybe TRBD1 (5 bases). Written as DNA, the CDR3 is TGTGCCAGCAGTGACAGGGAACGCCAGCCCCAGCATTTT. Protein product: CASSDRERQPQHF.